This TCR beta chain was found in a study of beta chain features in type 1 diabetes. Notes on the study in general: Type 1 diabetes patients had moderately but significantly shorter TCRB CDR3s in all four CD4+ subsets. A closer apparent resemblance between naive, central memory and Treg TCRB repertoires was seen in patients than in healthy donors. Over-representation of high TCR-expressing cells was a possible consequence of cDNA sequencing.

This clone was seen a few times. The antigen is not known. CD4+ cells of the naive, central memory, regulatory and stem cell-like memory types were sorted via CD45RO/CCR7/CD25/CD127/CD95/CD27. TCRB transcripts that were expressed got sequenced, as all of the isolated RNA had been reverse transcribed. Libraries were prepared by immunoSEQ multiplex PCR; TCRdb keeps only in-frame clonotypes and omits some of them. The sample records fewer than 150,000 clones, 6.9% being singletons. The germline gives CDR1 SGHTA, CDR2 FQGTGA. Trimming cost V 2 bases and J 7 bases; bases outside gene matches: 12. This CDR3 has 17 residues.

Specimen: central memory CD4+ T cells from blood. The rearrangement uses TRBV7-3 and TRBJ2-1; 9 nucleotides line up with TRBD2. This TCR was sampled from a woman in her twenties or thirties in good health. CDR3 residues: CASSLSPRGGRGNEQFF. CDR3 coding DNA: TGTGCCAGCAGCTTATCCCCTCGGGGCGGGAGGGGTAATGAGCAGTTCTTC.